Presented here are 11 T cell receptor beta chains from one specimen sequenced in a study of blood T cell repertoires in COVID-19. Libraries were prepared by immunoSEQ multiplex PCR; TCRdb keeps only in-frame clonotypes and omits some of them. The table lists 150,000 to 180,000 clones, about 90% of them singletons. The material sequenced was peripheral blood. These receptors originate from a man aged 50 to 59 with acute or convalescent COVID-19.

This chain uses TRBV27 with TRBJ1-5, with D perhaps TRBD1 (6 bases). The CDR3 covers 15 residues. The germline CDR1 and CDR2 sequences are MNHEY and SMNVEV (reference sequence). V dropped 6 bases and J dropped 0 bases, with 12 bases sitting between them. CDR3 sequence: CASSWGHNSNQPQHF. CDR3 bases: TGTGCCAGCAGCTGGGGACACAATAGCAATCAGCCCCAGCATTTT.

This clone was recorded once. V and J are TRBV19 and TRBJ2-7, with D possibly being TRBD2 (6 bases). This CDR3 is built from 14 residues. V was pared by 0 bases and J by 2 bases, with 8 bases between. Germline V gene lookup returns CDR1 LNHDA and CDR2 SQIVND (reference sequence). The CDR3 DNA reads TGTGCCAGTAGTATAGAAGCGGGCCCCTACGAGCAGTACGTC. Encoded protein: CASSIEAGPYEQYV.

The rearrangement uses TRBV27 and TRBJ2-1; D ambiguous. Germline CDR1 MNHEY, CDR2 SMNVEV (reference sequence). V was trimmed by 9 bases and J by 8 bases, leaving 11 bases between them. This CDR3 comprises 11 residues. The CDR3 is CASLRGDEQFF. Written as DNA, the CDR3 is TGTGCCAGTCTCCGCGGAGATGAGCAGTTCTTC.

CDR3: CAISESTGVQPQHF. As DNA, the CDR3 is TGTGCCATCAGTGAGTCGACAGGGGTTCAGCCCCAGCATTTT. The V call is TRBV10-3, the J call TRBJ1-5; 8 bases fit TRBD1. V dropped 0 bases and J dropped 6; count of bases not matched to a gene: 1. Germline CDR1 reads ENHRY; CDR2 reads SYGVKD. The CDR3 is 14 residues long.

The chain carries TRBV24-1 and TRBJ1-1, with D perhaps TRBD1 (6 bases). The germline CDR1 and CDR2 sequences are KGHDR and SFDVKD. Deletions cut 4 bases from V and 1 base from J, with 6 bases between. The CDR3 consists of 13 residues. CDR3 sequence: CATSEDRNTEAFF. As DNA, the CDR3 is TGTGCCACCAGTGAGGACAGGAACACTGAAGCTTTCTTT.

The gene calls are TRBV6-2 or TRBV6-3 and TRBJ1-2; TRBD1 matches at 8 bases. The germline V gene has CDR1 MNHEY and CDR2 SVGEGT. V dropped 4 bases and J dropped 7; count of bases not matched to a gene: 5. The CDR3 runs to 13 residues. CDR3 residues: CASSSGQGFGYTF. The CDR3 nucleotides read TGTGCCAGCAGTTCCGGACAGGGCTTTGGCTACACCTTC.

This chain connects TRBV28 to TRBJ1-4, with D maybe TRBD1 (6 bases). Germline V CDR1 and CDR2: MDHEN, SYDVKM. With 6 bases removed from V and 8 bases from J, the gap between germline ends came to 16 bases. This CDR3 comprises 14 residues. Here the CDR3 DNA reads TGTGCCAGCAGCGAAGGGGGGACTACCGAAAAACTGTTTTTT. Amino acids: CASSEGGTTEKLFF.

J is TRBJ1-2 and V is TRBV24-1, with a possible D match to TRBD1 (6 bases). The CDR3 extends over 12 amino acids. The germline V gene has CDR1 KGHDR and CDR2 SFDVKD. V was shortened by 8 bases and J by 1 base, with 7 bases between the two germline ends. CDR3 in DNA: TGTGCCACCAAGGACAGTAACTATGGCTACACCTTC. Protein sequence: CATKDSNYGYTF.

The rearrangement uses TRBV7-2 and TRBJ2-5, with D tentatively TRBD2 (6 bases). In germline, CDR1 is SGHTA, CDR2 FQGNSA. The ends were cut back, 0 bases at V and 5 bases at J, with 10 bases in the middle. The CDR3 contains 14 residues. The CDR3 DNA sequence: TGTGCCAGCAGCTTAGCTCTGCGGGGTGAGACCCAGTACTTC. This translates into CASSLALRGETQYF.

The rearrangement uses TRBV7-3 and TRBJ2-3, with a tentative D call TRBD2 (5 bases). Trimming pared 5 bases from V and 6 bases from J, leaving 15 bases between. Germline CDR1 is SGHTA and CDR2 is FQGTGA. The CDR3 runs to 14 residues. For the CDR3, the DNA is TGTGCCAGCAGCAACTTGGGAACGGGGGATACGCAGTATTTT. This codes for CASSNLGTGDTQYF.

This clone was counted between two and nine times. J is TRBJ2-1 and V is TRBV5-1; 12 nucleotides match TRBD1. The length of the CDR3 is 15 residues. Germline lookup yields CDR1 SGHRS and CDR2 YFSETQ. With V trimmed by 5 bases and J by 7 bases, 7 bases remained unmatched. The CDR3: CASSSGTGGANEQFF. In nucleotides, the CDR3 is TGCGCCAGCAGTTCCGGGACAGGGGGCGCGAATGAGCAGTTCTTC.